What follows is one T cell receptor beta chain and its context. Its antigen is as yet unknown. Brentuximab vedotin exposure varied, and every patient relapsed after autologous stem cell transplantation. CDR1 is DFQATT, CDR2 SNEGSKA, per germline (reference sequence). This CDR3 region has 11 residues. The V end lost 3 bases, the J end lost 4 bases, and 7 bases lay between the germline ends. Sequencing used immunoSEQ multiplex PCR; TCRdb keeps in-frame clones, though not all of them. The table shows approximately 100,000 clones, with roughly 91% occurring only once. This entry is derived from a study of PD-1 blockade in classical Hodgkin lymphoma. Regarding the study as a whole: It was among complete responders that baseline diversity resembled that of newly diagnosed patients.

The clonotype was recovered from a human donor with classical Hodgkin lymphoma. The chain employs TRBV20-1 and TRBJ2-7; D not certain. The sample in question was peripheral blood mononuclear cells (PBMCs), obtained before the second cycle of nivolumab. The DNA for the CDR3 is TGCAGTGCTAGGGTAGGGTACGAGCAGTACTTC. Translating it yields CSARVGYEQYF.